The 3 T cell receptor beta chains presented below share a single source sample, sequenced in a study of T cell responses to AZD1222 COVID-19 vaccine. Assay used: immunoSEQ multiplex PCR; TCRdb lists only in-frame clones, some missing. The profile shows approximately 130,000 clones, 75% to 95% of them singletons. The sequencing used peripheral blood, collected on day 0 of AZD1222 vaccination. Receptor source: an adult in good health.

The V and J genes are TRBV7-9 and TRBJ1-1, with 11 bases fitting TRBD1. CDR1 and CDR2 from the germline V gene are SEHNR and FQNEAQ (reference sequence). This CDR3 contains 15 residues. The junction had 11 bases not matched to a gene; V was cut back by 9 bases and J by 5 bases. CDR3: CASGPGTGGRTEAFF. The CDR3 DNA follows: TGTGCCAGTGGGCCGGGGACAGGGGGACGGACTGAAGCTTTCTTT.

This clone occurred a few times. The chain has TRBV25-1 and TRBJ1-6; D ambiguous. Trimming removed 4 bases from V and 9 bases from J, with 13 bases in between. This CDR3 has 14 amino acids. CDR1 and CDR2 from the germline V gene are MGHDK and SYGVNS. The CDR3 sequence: CASSGTGGTSPLHF. The CDR3 DNA reads as TGTGCCAGCAGTGGGACTGGCGGTACTTCACCCCTCCACTTT. Combining the CDR3 with reference TRBV25-1 and TRBJ1-6 gives the whole variable domain EADIYQTPRYLVIGTGKKITLECSQTMGHDKMYWYQQDPGMELHLIHYSYGVNSTEKGDLSSESTVSRIRTEHFPLTLESARPSHTSQYLCASSGTGGTSPLHFGNGTRLTVT.

A single count supports this clone. CDR3 nucleotides: TGTGCCAGTAGTATAGTCCCCCAGCACAATCAGCCCCAGCATTTT. This codes for CASSIVPQHNQPQHF. This rearrangement joins TRBV19 to TRBJ1-5; D is unresolved. The germline CDR1 and CDR2 sequences are LNHDA and SQIVND (reference sequence). The CDR3 is 15 amino acids. V lost 1 base, J lost 3 bases, and 10 bases lay in between.